These 32 T cell receptor beta chains share one sample of origin, sequenced in a study of Ad26.COV2.S vaccination and SARS-CoV-2 variants. Method: immunoSEQ multiplex PCR; TCRdb's copy keeps in-frame clones and lacks some. The table records 350,000 to 450,000 clones, over 75% of them present only once. Treatment meaning: around 19 received Ad26.COV2.S at low or high dose, single or two shots; roughly 5 received placebo; per-sample allocation not given. At day 63 after the first vaccine or placebo injection, samples were drawn. The sequencing here drew on peripheral blood, taken in a trial of Ad26.COV2.S vaccine versus placebo. The source of these receptors is a person between 18 and 60 years old who received the Ad26.COV2.S COVID-19 vaccine or a placebo.

The genes are TRBV5-1 and TRBJ2-7; 9 nucleotides line up with TRBD1. Germline-derived CDR1 and CDR2 are SGHRS and YFSETQ. There are 15 residues in the CDR3. The ends lost 0 bases at V and 6 bases at J; junction bases unmatched: 7. The chain's CDR3 is CASSLEGQGFTEQYF. In DNA form, the CDR3 reads TGCGCCAGCAGCTTGGAGGGACAGGGATTTACCGAGCAGTACTTC. Drawing the rest from reference TRBV5-1 and TRBJ2-7, the complete variable domain is KAGVTQTPRYLIKTRGQQVTLSCSPISGHRSVSWYQQTPGQGLQFLFEYFSETQRNKGNFPGRFSGRQFSNSRSEMNVSTLELGDSALYLCASSLEGQGFTEQYFGPGTRLTVT.

The chain recombines TRBV30 with TRBJ1-3, with 8 nucleotides matching TRBD1. V lost 5 bases to trimming and J lost 0 bases; unmatched junction nucleotides: 6. The germline CDR1 and CDR2 sequences are GTSNPN and SVGIG (reference sequence). This CDR3 region has 15 residues. This chain's CDR3 is CAWGGQASSGNTIYF. CDR3 in DNA: TGTGCCTGGGGGGGACAGGCAAGCTCTGGAAACACCATATATTTT.

This chain joins TRBV2 and TRBJ2-1; possibly TRBD2 for D (5 bases). Trimming shortened V by 6 bases and J by 1 base, and 13 bases separated the two germline ends. The CDR3 is made up of 15 amino acids. Germline loops: CDR1 SNHLY, CDR2 FYNNEI. CDR3 sequence (DNA): TGTGCCAGCAGAGAGGAGGACCGTTCCTACAATGAGCAGTTCTTC. Translation: CASREEDRSYNEQFF.

The gene calls are TRBV27 and TRBJ1-3; no reliable D call. Germline-derived CDR1 and CDR2 are MNHEY and SMNVEV (reference sequence). V was shortened by 6 bases and J by 5 bases, with 14 bases between the two germline ends. This CDR3 contains 14 residues. CDR3 DNA: TGTGCCAGCAGGAAAGGTAGTATCAGAAACACCATATATTTT. Amino acid sequence: CASRKGSIRNTIYF.

The CDR3 loop reads CASSHSIGARGNEQFF. CDR3 coding DNA: TGTGCCAGCAGCCATAGTATCGGGGCCCGGGGCAATGAGCAGTTCTTC. The chain combines TRBV5-4 with TRBJ2-1, with D possibly called TRBD1 or TRBD2 (5 bases each). CDR3 length: 16 amino acids. CDR1 and CDR2 (germline): SGHNT, YYREEE (reference sequence). V was shortened by 4 bases and J by 6 bases, with 20 bases between the two germline ends. The full variable domain, rest sourced from reference TRBV5-4 and TRBJ2-1, is ETGVTQSPTHLIKTRGQQVTLRCSSQSGHNTVSWYQQALGQGPQFIFQYYREEENGRGNFPPRFSGLQFPNYSSELNVNALELDDSALYLCASSHSIGARGNEQFFGPGTRLTVL.

The chain carries TRBV30 and TRBJ2-7, with no clear D. Trimming shortened V by 1 base and J by 4 bases, and 8 bases separated the two germline ends. Germline V lookup: CDR1 GTSNPN, CDR2 SVGIG (reference sequence). The CDR3 has 12 residues. The CDR3 is CAWSDKGYEQYF. The CDR3 DNA follows: TGTGCCTGGAGTGACAAGGGTTACGAGCAGTACTTC.

This clone appeared a single time. The CDR3 spells CASSQAGQYQETQYF. The CDR3 DNA reads TGTGCCAGCAGCCAAGCAGGACAGTACCAAGAGACCCAGTACTTC. The chain links TRBV3-1 (or the pseudogene TRBV3-2) to TRBJ2-5, with D possibly matching TRBD1 (6 bases). The V and J ends lost 1 base and 0 bases respectively, with 9 bases between them. Germline CDR1 LGHDT, CDR2 YNNKEL (reference sequence). This CDR3 comprises 15 residues.

The rearrangement links TRBV10-3 to TRBJ1-6; D is ambiguous. The CDR3 runs to 15 residues. CDR1 is ENHRY and CDR2 is SYGVKD in the germline V gene. V was cut by 7 bases and J by 0 bases, with 10 bases left in between. The chain's CDR3 is CAINEGSSYNSPLHF. The CDR3 coding sequence is TGTGCCATCAACGAAGGTAGCTCCTATAATTCACCCCTCCACTTT.

The chain joins TRBV14 to TRBJ2-5, with 7 bases matching TRBD2. With V trimmed by 0 bases and J by 9 bases, 10 bases remained unmatched. This CDR3 has 15 residues. The germline V gene has CDR1 SGHDN and CDR2 FVKESK. This chain's CDR3 is CASSQEMLRAGPQYF. The CDR3 DNA follows: TGTGCCAGCAGCCAAGAAATGCTACGAGCGGGACCCCAGTACTTC.

V usage is TRBV30 and J usage is TRBJ1-1; TRBD1 is a possible D gene (5 bases). Germline V lookup: CDR1 GTSNPN, CDR2 SVGIG (reference sequence). The CDR3 spans 12 residues. Trimming stripped 6 bases from V and 6 bases from J, with 14 bases between. The CDR3 region is CACLNQGSEAFF. CDR3 bases: TGTGCCTGTTTAAATCAGGGATCTGAAGCTTTCTTT.

This chain connects TRBV11-2 to TRBJ1-1; D is unclear. Deletions cut 6 bases from V and 1 base from J, with 9 bases between. The length of the CDR3 is 13 residues. Germline lookup yields CDR1 SGHAT and CDR2 FQNNGV. The CDR3 sequence is CASRLWGNTEAFF. DNA for the CDR3: TGTGCCAGCAGACTCTGGGGGAACACTGAAGCTTTCTTT.

The gene calls are TRBV3-1 (or the pseudogene TRBV3-2) and TRBJ1-5; a weak D match, TRBD1 (5 bases). The CDR3 has 14 residues. CDR1 is LGHDT and CDR2 is YNNKEL in the germline V gene (reference sequence). V was trimmed by 1 base and J by 9 bases, leaving 13 bases between them. The CDR3 DNA reads as TGTGCCAGCAGCCAAGGTCCAGGGAACACGCCCCAGCATTTT. Translation: CASSQGPGNTPQHF.

The chain uses TRBV10-2 and TRBJ2-1; 7 bases align to TRBD2. Unmatched junction bases numbered 15, after V lost 4 bases and J lost 6 bases. This CDR3 is built from 17 residues. In germline, CDR1 is WSHSY, CDR2 SAAADI. CDR3: CASSVVVQAGRVNEQFF. CDR3 sequence (DNA): TGCGCCAGCAGTGTGGTGGTTCAAGCGGGACGGGTCAATGAGCAGTTCTTC.

The gene calls are TRBV2 and TRBJ2-2; 9 nucleotides align to TRBD2. The CDR3 covers 15 residues. CDR1 is SNHLY and CDR2 is FYNNEI in the germline V gene. Trimming cost V 2 bases and J 5 bases; bases outside gene matches: 3. The CDR3, as DNA: TGTGCCAGCAGTGAATCTAGCGGGGTAACCGGGGAGCTGTTTTTT. Translating gives CASSESSGVTGELFF.

The chain recombines TRBV28 with TRBJ1-6; 8 bases align to TRBD1. Germline loops: CDR1 MDHEN, CDR2 SYDVKM. The CDR3 loop spans 16 amino acids. The V and J ends lost 5 bases and 6 bases, in that order; junction bases with no gene match: 9. The CDR3 is CASSPGQGLLNSPLHF. The DNA of the CDR3 is TGTGCCAGCAGTCCCGGACAGGGCCTACTTAATTCACCCCTCCACTTT.

The rearrangement joins TRBV2 to TRBJ2-7; D ambiguous. The CDR3 extends over 14 amino acids. CDR1 SNHLY and CDR2 FYNNEI come from the germline V gene. V dropped 1 base and J dropped 0 bases, with 7 bases sitting between them. The CDR3 spells CASSEDWSSYEQYF. Written as DNA, the CDR3 is TGTGCCAGCAGTGAAGATTGGTCCTCCTACGAGCAGTACTTC.

This clone was detected only a few times. The CDR3 loop reads CASSQDYREERAFF. The CDR3, as DNA: TGTGCCAGCAGCCAAGACTACAGGGAGGAGAGAGCTTTCTTT. V is TRBV4-2 and J is TRBJ1-1, with D perhaps TRBD1 (6 bases). Germline CDR1 LGHNA, CDR2 YNFKEQ. The CDR3 is 14 residues long. Trimming shortened V by 0 bases and J by 10 bases, and 15 bases separated the two germline ends.

CDR3 region: CASSMGLAETQYF. The CDR3 DNA reads TGTGCCAGTAGTATGGGACTAGCGGAGACCCAGTACTTC. The rearrangement joins TRBV19 to TRBJ2-5; TRBD2 aligns across 10 bases. Trimming cost V 3 bases and J 5 bases; bases outside gene matches: 0. The CDR3 has 13 amino acids. CDR1 and CDR2 from the germline V gene are LNHDA and SQIVND (reference sequence).

The chain links TRBV18 to TRBJ1-1; D gene unclear. Germline V gene sequence: CDR1 KGHSH, CDR2 LQKENI. V shed 3 bases and J shed 1 base, with 6 bases lying between them. CDR3 length: 13 amino acids. The CDR3 region has the DNA TGTGCCAGCTCACCGAAAGCGAACACTGAAGCTTTCTTT. Protein: CASSPKANTEAFF.

This rearrangement joins TRBV9 to TRBJ2-3, with D possibly being TRBD2 (5 bases). V was cut by 0 bases and J by 7 bases, with 6 bases left in between. The CDR3 totals 12 residues. In germline, CDR1 is SGDLS, CDR2 YYNGEE. This CDR3 is CASSVASNTQYF. The CDR3 region has the DNA TGTGCCAGCAGCGTAGCTAGCAATACGCAGTATTTT.

The V and J genes are TRBV6-2 or TRBV6-3 and TRBJ1-1, with 9 bases that match TRBD1. Germline V gene data show CDR1 as MNHEY and CDR2 as SVGEGT. J was trimmed by 2 bases and V by 2 bases; bases with no gene match: 3. The CDR3 loop spans 15 amino acids. Here the CDR3 DNA reads TGTGCCAGCAGTTACGGGGGACAGGGAAACACTGAAGCTTTCTTT. Translating gives CASSYGGQGNTEAFF.

The chain links TRBV27 to TRBJ1-1, with D perhaps TRBD1 (6 bases). The CDR3 runs to 14 residues. V lost 4 bases to trimming and J lost 4 bases, with 13 bases between them. The germline V gene encodes CDR1 MNHEY and CDR2 SMNVEV (reference sequence). In nucleotides, the CDR3 is TGTGCCAGCAGTTGGGGGGCTCTTGGCACTGAAGCTTTCTTT. It yields the protein CASSWGALGTEAFF.

This chain connects TRBV5-4 to TRBJ2-1; 8 bases map to TRBD2. Germline V gene sequence: CDR1 SGHNT, CDR2 YYREEE (reference sequence). The CDR3 totals 17 residues. The V gene end was trimmed by 3 bases and the J gene end by 3 bases; junction bases not matched to a gene: 11. In DNA, the CDR3 is TGTGCCAGCAGCTCTGATGGAGCCCGGGGGGGCTACAATGAGCAGTTCTTC. Its protein is CASSSDGARGGYNEQFF.

This chain joins TRBV11-1 and TRBJ1-1, with D unresolved. Trimming cost V 7 bases and J 4 bases, with 10 bases left between them. CDR3 length equals 12 residues. Germline loops: CDR1 SGHAT, CDR2 FQDESV (reference sequence). The CDR3 nucleotides read TGTGCCAGCACCGGGGAGGGCACTGAAGCTTTCTTT. This gives the protein CASTGEGTEAFF.

About this clone itself: The sample carries other DNA sequences with the same CDR3. This chain links TRBV19 with TRBJ1-4; the D is unclear. Trimming took 6 bases from V and 7 from J, leaving 6 bases between them. The germline V gene has CDR1 LNHDA and CDR2 SQIVND (reference sequence). The CDR3 sequence is 11 residues long. Here the CDR3 reads CASSVGEKLFF. The CDR3 DNA reads as TGTGCCAGTAGCGTCGGTGAAAAACTGTTTTTT.

This chain joins TRBV3-1 (or the pseudogene TRBV3-2) and TRBJ2-5, with D possibly being TRBD1 or TRBD2 (5 bases each). V was shortened by 1 base and J by 1 base, with 19 bases between the two germline ends. Germline CDR1 is LGHDT and CDR2 is YNNKEL (reference sequence). This CDR3 has 18 amino acids. CDR3 DNA: TGTGCCAGCAGCCAAGGCTGGGGTCTGGGACCTTCCCAAGAGACCCAGTACTTC. This translates into CASSQGWGLGPSQETQYF.

The sample holds one count of this clone. The chain links TRBV15 to TRBJ2-5; 9 bases agree with TRBD2. After removal of 3 bases from V and 2 bases from J, the junction contained 4 bases not matched to a gene. Germline CDR1 reads LNHNV; CDR2 reads YYDKDF (reference sequence). The CDR3 consists of 15 residues. The chain's CDR3 is CATSSMLAGQETQYF. DNA of the CDR3: TGTGCCACCAGCAGTATGCTAGCGGGACAAGAGACCCAGTACTTC. The full variable domain, rest sourced from reference TRBV15 and TRBJ2-5, is DAMVIQNPRYQVTQFGKPVTLSCSQTLNHNVMYWYQQKSSQAPKLLFHYYDKDFNNEADTPDNFQSRRPNTSFCFLDIRSPGLGDTAMYLCATSSMLAGQETQYFGPGTRLLVL.

The chain joins TRBV9 to TRBJ1-6; 8 bases agree with TRBD1. The CDR3 contains 15 residues. Germline V gene lookup returns CDR1 SGDLS and CDR2 YYNGEE. With V trimmed by 0 bases and J by 7 bases, 3 bases remained unmatched. CDR3 sequence: CASSVEDRANSPLHF. The CDR3 DNA sequence: TGTGCCAGCAGCGTAGAGGACAGGGCAAATTCACCCCTCCACTTT.

This clone has just a few counts. V gene TRBV6-5 combines with J gene TRBJ2-7; TRBD1 might be the D (6 bases). V was trimmed by 7 bases and J by 3 bases, leaving 19 bases between them. The V gene's germline CDR1 is MNHEY and CDR2 SVGAGI. The CDR3 totals 15 residues. The DNA of the CDR3 is TGTGCCAGCACCGAAGAAGGTACAGGGTTCTACGAGCAGTACTTC. Amino acid sequence: CASTEEGTGFYEQYF.

The V and J genes are TRBV28 and TRBJ1-5; 7 positions match TRBD1. CDR1 is MDHEN and CDR2 is SYDVKM in the germline V gene. V trimming: 1 base; J trimming: 4 bases; junction bases outside the gene matches: 4. This CDR3 is 15 amino acids long. In nucleotides, the CDR3 is TGTGCCAGCAGTTTATCAGGGGGTCGGAATCAGCCCCAGCATTTT. Translating gives CASSLSGGRNQPQHF.

A single count supports this clone. The rearrangement links TRBV28 to TRBJ1-2; D ambiguous. V was shortened by 7 bases and J by 5 bases, with 20 bases between the two germline ends. This CDR3 has 15 amino acids. CDR1 and CDR2 from the germline V gene are MDHEN and SYDVKM. The CDR3, as DNA: TGTGCCAGCACCCAAGAAGGGTCTTGGAAATATGGCTACACCTTC. This translates into CASTQEGSWKYGYTF.

The chain uses TRBV18 and TRBJ2-1; tentative D call: TRBD1 (6 bases). The CDR3 has 15 residues. Germline CDR1 is KGHSH and CDR2 is LQKENI. Trimming pared 3 bases from V and 7 bases from J, leaving 16 bases between. In DNA, the CDR3 is TGTGCCAGCTCACCCGGGACAAGGGGAAGGAATGAGCAGTTCTTC. Residues: CASSPGTRGRNEQFF.